This TCR beta chain stems from a study of shared clonotypes between healthy human individuals. The overall study: Sampling drew on donors who were two women and a few men aged 18 to 49.

Adult donors, all healthy and HIV-negative, had no recent acute infections or vaccinations. Adults of Caucasian background living in Nashville, Tennessee made up all donors. Ten immunoSEQ deep assay plates held the unsorted PBMC DNA. Assay used: immunoSEQ multiplex PCR; TCRdb lists only in-frame clones, some missing. The table includes about 490,000 clones, 76% detected once. This CDR3 spans 13 amino acids. V lost 5 bases and J lost 0, with 7 bases in between. Germline CDR1 MDHEN, CDR2 SYDVKM. This chain links TRBV28 with TRBJ1-1, with D hard to call. This sequence was found in a woman in her thirties or forties in good health. Some clones in this sample may be carry-over from other donors' samples. Material for sequencing was PBMCs. CDR3 sequence reads: CASSPHMNTEAFF. CDR3 DNA: TGTGCCAGCAGTCCCCACATGAACACTGAAGCTTTCTTT.